This record covers a single T cell receptor (beta chain). TCR beta from blood CD8+ and CD4+ T cells was sequenced. The healthy controls were matched to patients by age and sex. Negative isolation yielded the CD8+ and CD4+ T cells, while FACS enriched the TEMRA cells. These data are taken from a study of CD8 T cells in Susac syndrome. RNA totalling about 0.45 to 1 ug underwent reverse transcription with random hexamers. Across 54 Vbeta and 13 Jbeta, TCR beta CDR3 was amplified with immunoSEQ multiplex PCR. One entry per CDR3 protein, called by TCRdb with MiXCR from the immunoSEQ multiplex PCR reads. The repertoire holds some 190,000 distinct CDR3 sequences, with 85% to 95% as singletons. Trimming took off 4 bases at V and 7 bases at J, with 13 bases between the two ends. Germline V gene lookup returns CDR1 SGHTA and CDR2 FQGNSA. This CDR3 region has 13 residues.

Sequencing input: CD4+ T cells from PBMCs. The sequence came from a human donor in good health. This chain connects TRBV7-2 to TRBJ1-1; no clear D gene. CDR3: CASSSRLRDEAFF. The CDR3 nucleotides are TGTGCCAGCAGCTCCCGACTACGCGATGAAGCTTTCTTT.